Each of the 8 T cell receptor beta chains below was sequenced from the same sample in a study of blood T cell repertoires in COVID-19. The repertoire was sequenced with immunoSEQ multiplex PCR; TCRdb's copy has only in-frame clones and lacks some. The sample includes about 120,000 clones, 78% of them seen just once. Sequenced sample: peripheral blood. The receptors were gathered from a man aged 65-85 years with acute or convalescent COVID-19.

This chain links TRBV3-1 (or the pseudogene TRBV3-2) with TRBJ2-1; 7 nucleotides align to TRBD1. J lost 6 bases, V lost 4 bases, and 6 bases had no gene match. The CDR3 is made up of 14 amino acids. The germline V gene encodes CDR1 LGHDT and CDR2 YNNKEL (reference sequence). The CDR3: CASSRPGQFNEQFF. CDR3 nucleotide sequence: TGTGCCAGCAGCCGTCCGGGACAGTTCAATGAGCAGTTCTTC.

This clone was seen once. The chain joins TRBV30 to TRBJ2-7, with D maybe TRBD1 (5 bases). Germline V gene data show CDR1 as GTSNPN and CDR2 as SVGIG (reference sequence). The CDR3 extends over 14 amino acids. The V and J ends lost 2 bases and 6 bases respectively, with 17 bases between them. Here the CDR3 DNA reads TGTGCCTGGAGTCTTGACAGAATCTTCGGCGAGCAGTACTTC. The encoded protein is CAWSLDRIFGEQYF.

The J gene is TRBJ2-2, the V gene TRBV6-5; TRBD1 matches at 9 bases. From germline, CDR1 is MNHEY and CDR2 SVGAGI. The CDR3 length is 14 residues. The CDR3 is CVSYSDRGTGELFF. The CDR3 nucleotides read TGTGTCTCGTATTCGGACAGGGGCACCGGGGAGCTGTTTTTT.

The chain couples TRBV27 to TRBJ2-7; possibly TRBD2 for D (6 bases). Trimming stripped 4 bases from V and 6 bases from J, with 19 bases between. The V gene's germline CDR1 is MNHEY and CDR2 SMNVEV (reference sequence). The CDR3 covers 15 residues. In DNA, the CDR3 is TGTGCCAGCAGTTACGCCCCCGGGGGTGGTATCGAGCAGTACTTC. This encodes CASSYAPGGGIEQYF.

The rearrangement links TRBV7-2 to TRBJ2-3; 11 bases map to TRBD2. CDR3 length: 16 amino acids. V shed 2 bases, J shed 4 bases, and the junction held 5 bases outside the gene matches. CDR1 SGHTA and CDR2 FQGNSA come from the germline V gene. CDR3 nucleotide sequence: TGTGCCAGCAGCTTACGACTAGCGGGGCTCTCAGATACGCAGTATTTT. It is translated as CASSLRLAGLSDTQYF.

The CDR3 DNA follows: TGTGCCAGCTCACCACGCCAAGGGGAAAATGAGCAGTTCTTC. Its translation: CASSPRQGENEQFF. The chain combines TRBV18 with TRBJ2-1, with TRBD1 as a possible D gene (5 bases). The germline V gene has CDR1 KGHSH and CDR2 LQKENI. The V gene lost 1 base and the J gene lost 7 bases, with 11 bases spanning the gap. This CDR3 contains 14 residues. Filled out from reference TRBV18 and TRBJ2-1, the complete variable domain reads NAGVMQNPRHLVRRRGQEARLRCSPMKGHSHVYWYRQLPEEGLKFMVYLQKENIIDESGMPKERFSAEFPKEGPSILRIQQVVRGDSAAYFCASSPRQGENEQFFGPGTRLTVL.

In its sample, this clone was seen many times. This chain connects TRBV9 to TRBJ1-3; TRBD1 matches 7 bases. There are 16 residues in the CDR3. V was clipped by 1 base and J by 2 bases; unmatched bases: 6. The germline gives CDR1 SGDLS, CDR2 YYNGEE. CDR3 DNA sequence: TGTGCCAGCAGCGTAAGGGGGGACAGAACTGGAAACACCATATATTTT. The encoded protein is CASSVRGDRTGNTIYF. Complete variable domain (other parts from reference TRBV9 and TRBJ1-3): DSGVTQTPKHLITATGQRVTLRCSPRSGDLSVYWYQQSLDQGLQFLIQYYNGEERAKGNILERFSAQQFPDLHSELNLSSLELGDSALYFCASSVRGDRTGNTIYFGEGSWLTVV.

The J gene is TRBJ1-1, the V gene TRBV7-6; D is perhaps TRBD1 (6 bases). Germline-derived CDR1 and CDR2 are SGHVS and FNYEAQ. The CDR3 runs 15 residues. V was pared by 0 bases and J by 6 bases, with 14 bases between. CDR3 region: CASSLAWGGPAEAFF. CDR3 DNA: TGTGCCAGCAGCTTAGCATGGGGGGGCCCAGCTGAAGCTTTCTTT.